The clone carrying this TCR beta chain turned up a few times. Antigen unknown. CDR1 and CDR2 from the germline V gene are SGHAT and FQNNGV. V lost 6 bases and J 7 bases, leaving 13 bases between the germline ends. CDR3 size: 14 residues. The data are from a study of cytomegalovirus exposure and HLA in healthy donors. Overall study findings and caveats: A few V segments could not be told apart, such as TRBV6-2 and TRBV6-3, and were left out. High sensitivity and specificity were reportedly achieved when the classifier diagnosed cytomegalovirus status.

PCR primers comprised 60 Vbeta and 13 Jbeta primers. Here immunoSEQ multiplex PCR was the method, and the copy in TCRdb shows in-frame clones only, minus some. The sample shows about 130,000 clones, roughly 80% of them seen only once. The clonotype comes from a male donor in good health and CMV-seronegative. The sequenced sample consisted of PBMCs. This chain joins TRBV11-2 and TRBJ1-6; TRBD1 is a possible D gene (6 bases). CDR3 coding DNA: TGTGCCAGCAGGCCGGGGGGGGCAAATTCACCCCTCCACTTT. Translating gives CASRPGGANSPLHF.